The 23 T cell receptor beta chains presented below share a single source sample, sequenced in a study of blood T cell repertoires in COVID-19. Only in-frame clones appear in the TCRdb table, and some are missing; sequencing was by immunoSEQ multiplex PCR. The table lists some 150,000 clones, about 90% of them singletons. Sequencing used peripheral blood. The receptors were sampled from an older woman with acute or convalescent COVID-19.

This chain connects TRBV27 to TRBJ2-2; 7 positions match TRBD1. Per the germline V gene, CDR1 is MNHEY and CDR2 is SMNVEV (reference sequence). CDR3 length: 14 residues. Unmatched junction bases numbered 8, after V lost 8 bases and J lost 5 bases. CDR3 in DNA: TGTGCCAGCTTCACCTTACAGGGGACCGGGGAGCTGTTTTTT. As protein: CASFTLQGTGELFF.

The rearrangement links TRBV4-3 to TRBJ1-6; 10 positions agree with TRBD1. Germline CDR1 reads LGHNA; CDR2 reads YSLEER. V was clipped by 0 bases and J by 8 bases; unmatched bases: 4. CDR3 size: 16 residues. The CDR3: CASSQEGQGIDSPLHF. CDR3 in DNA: TGCGCCAGCAGCCAAGAGGGACAGGGGATAGATTCACCCCTCCACTTT.

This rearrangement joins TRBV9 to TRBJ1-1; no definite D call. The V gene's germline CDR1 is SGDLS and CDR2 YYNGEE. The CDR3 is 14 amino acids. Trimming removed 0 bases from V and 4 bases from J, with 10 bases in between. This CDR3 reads CASSVGGSGTEAFF. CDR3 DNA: TGTGCCAGCAGCGTAGGAGGGTCGGGCACTGAAGCTTTCTTT.

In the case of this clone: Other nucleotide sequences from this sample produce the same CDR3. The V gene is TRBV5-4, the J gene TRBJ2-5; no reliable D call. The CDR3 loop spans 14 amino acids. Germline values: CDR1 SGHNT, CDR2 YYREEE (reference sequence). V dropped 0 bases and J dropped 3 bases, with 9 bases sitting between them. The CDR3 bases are TGTGCCAGCAGCTTGGGACTTGAGAAAGAGACCCAGTACTTC. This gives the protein CASSLGLEKETQYF.

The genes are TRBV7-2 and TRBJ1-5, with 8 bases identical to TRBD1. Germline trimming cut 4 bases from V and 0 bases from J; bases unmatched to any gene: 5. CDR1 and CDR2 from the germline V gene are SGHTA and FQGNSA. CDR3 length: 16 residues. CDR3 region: CASSSTGGGSNQPQHF. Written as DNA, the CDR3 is TGTGCCAGCAGCTCCACAGGGGGTGGTAGCAATCAGCCCCAGCATTTT.

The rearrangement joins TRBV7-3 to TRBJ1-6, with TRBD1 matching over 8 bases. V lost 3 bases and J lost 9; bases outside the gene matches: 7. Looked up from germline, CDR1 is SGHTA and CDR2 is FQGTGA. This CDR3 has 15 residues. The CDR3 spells CASSLTGARGSPLHF. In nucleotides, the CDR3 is TGTGCCAGCAGCTTGACAGGGGCGAGGGGTTCACCCCTCCACTTT.

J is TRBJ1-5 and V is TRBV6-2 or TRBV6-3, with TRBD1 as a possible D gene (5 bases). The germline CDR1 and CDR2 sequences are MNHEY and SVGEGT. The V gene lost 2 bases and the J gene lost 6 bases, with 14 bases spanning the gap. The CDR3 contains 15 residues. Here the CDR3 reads CASSYVGRASQPQHF. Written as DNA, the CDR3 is TGTGCCAGCAGTTACGTGGGCAGGGCGAGTCAGCCCCAGCATTTT.

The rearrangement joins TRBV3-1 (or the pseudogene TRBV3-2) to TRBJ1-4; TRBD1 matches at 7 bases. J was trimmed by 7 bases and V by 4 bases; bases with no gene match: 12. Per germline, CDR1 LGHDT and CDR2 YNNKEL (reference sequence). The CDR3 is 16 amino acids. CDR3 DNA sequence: TGTGCCAGCAGCCCTCCGGACAGGAAGGAGGTTGAAAAACTGTTTTTT. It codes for CASSPPDRKEVEKLFF.

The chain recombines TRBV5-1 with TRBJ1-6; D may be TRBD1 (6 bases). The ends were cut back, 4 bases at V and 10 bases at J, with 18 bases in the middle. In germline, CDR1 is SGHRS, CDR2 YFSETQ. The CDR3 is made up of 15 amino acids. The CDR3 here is CASSDPRDTPSPLHF. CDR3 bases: TGCGCCAGCAGCGACCCCCGGGACACCCCGTCACCCCTCCACTTT. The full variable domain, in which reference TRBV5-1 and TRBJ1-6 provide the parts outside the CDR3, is KAGVTQTPRYLIKTRGQQVTLSCSPISGHRSVSWYQQTPGQGLQFLFEYFSETQRNKGNFPGRFSGRQFSNSRSEMNVSTLELGDSALYLCASSDPRDTPSPLHFGNGTRLTVT.

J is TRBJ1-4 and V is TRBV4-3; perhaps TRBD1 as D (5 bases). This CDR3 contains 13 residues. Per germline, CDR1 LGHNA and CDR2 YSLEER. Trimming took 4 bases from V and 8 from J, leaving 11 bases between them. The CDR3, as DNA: TGCGCCAGCAGCCTTCGGGGGGAAGAAAAACTGTTTTTT. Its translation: CASSLRGEEKLFF.

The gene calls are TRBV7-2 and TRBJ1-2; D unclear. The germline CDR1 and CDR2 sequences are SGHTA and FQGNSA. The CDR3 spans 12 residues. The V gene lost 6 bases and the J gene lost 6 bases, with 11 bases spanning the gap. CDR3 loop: CASSFSSHGYTF. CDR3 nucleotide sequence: TGTGCCAGCAGTTTCTCCTCCCATGGCTACACCTTC.

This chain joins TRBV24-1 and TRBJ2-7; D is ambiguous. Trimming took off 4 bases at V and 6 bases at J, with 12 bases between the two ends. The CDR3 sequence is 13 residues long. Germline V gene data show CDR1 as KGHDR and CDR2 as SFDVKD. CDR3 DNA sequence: TGTGCCACCAGTGAACCCGGTAATGGCGAGCAGTACTTC. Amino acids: CATSEPGNGEQYF.

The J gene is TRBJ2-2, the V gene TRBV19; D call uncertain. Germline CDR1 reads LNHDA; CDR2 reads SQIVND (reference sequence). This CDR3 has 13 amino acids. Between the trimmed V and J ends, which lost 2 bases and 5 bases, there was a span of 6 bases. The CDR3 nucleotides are TGTGCCAGTAGTATATACTGGACCGGGGAGCTGTTTTTT. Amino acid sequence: CASSIYWTGELFF.

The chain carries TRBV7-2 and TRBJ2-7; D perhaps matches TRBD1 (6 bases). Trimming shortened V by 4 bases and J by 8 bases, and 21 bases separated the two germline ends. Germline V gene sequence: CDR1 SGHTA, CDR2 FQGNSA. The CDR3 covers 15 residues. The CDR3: CASSSTGQGWPQQYF. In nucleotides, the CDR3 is TGTGCCAGCAGCTCTACAGGGCAGGGTTGGCCGCAGCAGTACTTC.

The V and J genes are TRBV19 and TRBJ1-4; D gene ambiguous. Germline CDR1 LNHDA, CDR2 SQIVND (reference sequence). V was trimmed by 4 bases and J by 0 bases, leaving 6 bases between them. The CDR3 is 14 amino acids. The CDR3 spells CASSRATTNEKLFF. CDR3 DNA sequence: TGTGCCAGTAGTAGGGCGACAACTAATGAAAAACTGTTTTTT. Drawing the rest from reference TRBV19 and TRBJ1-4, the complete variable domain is DGGITQSPKYLFRKEGQNVTLSCEQNLNHDAMYWYRQDPGQGLRLIYYSQIVNDFQKGDIAEGYSVSREKKESFPLTVTSAQKNPTAFYLCASSRATTNEKLFFGSGTQLSVL.

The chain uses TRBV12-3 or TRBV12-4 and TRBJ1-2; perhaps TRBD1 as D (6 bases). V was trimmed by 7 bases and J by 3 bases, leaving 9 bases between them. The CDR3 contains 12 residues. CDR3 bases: TGTGCCAGCACCCCAGGGGACTATGGCTACACCTTC. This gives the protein CASTPGDYGYTF.

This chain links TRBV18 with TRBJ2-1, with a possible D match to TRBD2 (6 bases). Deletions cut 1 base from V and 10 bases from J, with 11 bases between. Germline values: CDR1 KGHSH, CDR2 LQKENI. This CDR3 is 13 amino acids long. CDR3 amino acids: CASSPLREEEQFF. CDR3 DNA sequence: TGTGCCAGCTCACCACTCAGGGAGGAGGAGCAGTTCTTC. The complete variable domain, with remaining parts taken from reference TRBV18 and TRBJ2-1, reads NAGVMQNPRHLVRRRGQEARLRCSPMKGHSHVYWYRQLPEEGLKFMVYLQKENIIDESGMPKERFSAEFPKEGPSILRIQQVVRGDSAAYFCASSPLREEEQFFGPGTRLTVL.

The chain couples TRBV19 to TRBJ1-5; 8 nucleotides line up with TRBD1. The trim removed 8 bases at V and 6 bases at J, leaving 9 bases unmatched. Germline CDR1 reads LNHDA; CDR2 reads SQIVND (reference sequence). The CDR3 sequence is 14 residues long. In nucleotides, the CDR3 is TGTGCCAGTGGGGGGACAGGAAAGGGTCAGCCCCAGCATTTT. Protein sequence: CASGGTGKGQPQHF.

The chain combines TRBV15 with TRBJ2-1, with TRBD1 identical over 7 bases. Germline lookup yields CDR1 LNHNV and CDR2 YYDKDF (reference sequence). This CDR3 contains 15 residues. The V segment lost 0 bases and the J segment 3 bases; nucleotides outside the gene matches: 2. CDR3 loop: CATSRETGIYNEQFF. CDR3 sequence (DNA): TGTGCCACCAGCAGAGAGACAGGGATCTACAATGAGCAGTTCTTC.

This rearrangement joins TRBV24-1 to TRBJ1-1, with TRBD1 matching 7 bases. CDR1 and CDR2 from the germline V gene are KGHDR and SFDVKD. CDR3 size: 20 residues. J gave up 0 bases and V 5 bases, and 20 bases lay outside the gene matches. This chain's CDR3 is CATSAAGTVPPSQMNTEAFF. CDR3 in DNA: TGTGCCACCAGTGCCGCCGGGACAGTCCCTCCCTCTCAAATGAACACTGAAGCTTTCTTT.

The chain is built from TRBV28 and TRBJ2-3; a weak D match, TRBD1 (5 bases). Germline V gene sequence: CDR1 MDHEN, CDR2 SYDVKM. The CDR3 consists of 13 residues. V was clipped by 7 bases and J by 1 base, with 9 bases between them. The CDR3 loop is CASIKGGTDTQYF. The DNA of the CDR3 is TGTGCCAGCATAAAAGGGGGCACAGATACGCAGTATTTT. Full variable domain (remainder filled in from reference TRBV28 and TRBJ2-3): DVKVTQSSRYLVKRTGEKVFLECVQDMDHENMFWYRQDPGLGLRLIYFSYDVKMKEKGDIPEGYSVSREKKERFSLILESASTNQTSMYLCASIKGGTDTQYFGPGTRLTVL.

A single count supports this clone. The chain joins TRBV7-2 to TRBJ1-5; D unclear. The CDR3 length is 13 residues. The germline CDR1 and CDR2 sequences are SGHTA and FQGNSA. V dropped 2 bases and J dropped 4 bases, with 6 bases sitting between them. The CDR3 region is CASSLRGNQPQHF. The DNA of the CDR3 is TGTGCCAGCAGCTTACGAGGGAATCAGCCCCAGCATTTT.

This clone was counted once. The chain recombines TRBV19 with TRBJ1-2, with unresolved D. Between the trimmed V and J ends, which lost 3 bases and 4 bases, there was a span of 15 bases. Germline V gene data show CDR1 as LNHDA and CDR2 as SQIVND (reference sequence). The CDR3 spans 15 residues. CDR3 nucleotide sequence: TGTGCCAGTAGTATGGGCCGGGAGCTATTCTATGGCTACACCTTC. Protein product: CASSMGRELFYGYTF. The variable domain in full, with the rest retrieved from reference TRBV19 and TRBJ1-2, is DGGITQSPKYLFRKEGQNVTLSCEQNLNHDAMYWYRQDPGQGLRLIYYSQIVNDFQKGDIAEGYSVSREKKESFPLTVTSAQKNPTAFYLCASSMGRELFYGYTFGSGTRLTVV.